This passage covers 18 T cell receptor beta chains from one sample sequenced in a study of T cell responses to AZD1222 COVID-19 vaccine. Clones were read by immunoSEQ multiplex PCR, and TCRdb kept only the in-frame ones, dropping some. The sample yields 50,000 or so clones, roughly 88% seen once. This sample comprised peripheral blood, obtained on day 0 of AZD1222 vaccination. The receptors stem from an adult in good health.

CDR3 nucleotide sequence: TGTGCCAGCAGTGATTTGGGTGCAGAGACCCAGTACTTC. It specifies CASSDLGAETQYF. The chain employs TRBV2 and TRBJ2-5; D remains ambiguous. Between the trimmed V and J ends, which lost 3 bases and 4 bases, there was a span of 9 bases. This CDR3 has 13 residues. Germline CDR1 reads SNHLY; CDR2 reads FYNNEI.

This clone appeared a single time. The chain links TRBV25-1 to TRBJ1-1; 7 bases match TRBD1. Trimming at V came to 9 bases and at J to 10 bases, leaving 11 bases not matched to a gene. Germline V gives CDR1 MGHDK, CDR2 SYGVNS. The CDR3 runs 12 residues. The CDR3 sequence is CASEGQSLGAFF. The CDR3 region has the DNA TGTGCCAGTGAGGGACAGTCCCTAGGAGCTTTCTTT. The variable domain in full, with the rest retrieved from reference TRBV25-1 and TRBJ1-1, is EADIYQTPRYLVIGTGKKITLECSQTMGHDKMYWYQQDPGMELHLIHYSYGVNSTEKGDLSSESTVSRIRTEHFPLTLESARPSHTSQYLCASEGQSLGAFFGQGTRLTVV.

This chain uses TRBV5-8 with TRBJ2-1, with a weak D call TRBD2 (5 bases). Looked up from germline, CDR1 is SGHTS and CDR2 is YDEGEE. Trimming shortened V by 6 bases and J by 0 bases, and 13 bases separated the two germline ends. The CDR3 is 15 residues long. This CDR3 reads CASKDLTSSYNEQFF. CDR3 coding DNA: TGTGCCAGCAAGGACTTGACGAGCTCCTACAATGAGCAGTTCTTC.

The rearrangement uses TRBV7-9 and TRBJ2-3, with 7 bases aligning to TRBD2. The V and J ends lost 1 base and 4 bases, in that order; junction bases with no gene match: 14. The CDR3 is 18 residues long. Germline V gene data show CDR1 as SEHNR and CDR2 as FQNEAQ (reference sequence). The CDR3 reads CASSLVRWEGLAPDTQYF. DNA for the CDR3: TGTGCCAGCAGCTTAGTACGGTGGGAGGGCCTAGCACCAGATACGCAGTATTTT.

The V call is TRBV11-3, the J call TRBJ1-3; no firm D call. The germline V gene has CDR1 SGHNT and CDR2 YENEEA. V lost 2 bases, J lost 1 base, and 9 bases lay in between. The CDR3 is made up of 15 amino acids. The CDR3 DNA reads as TGTGCCAGCAGCTTATCAGGAGGTTCTGGAAACACCATATATTTT. Translated, it gives CASSLSGGSGNTIYF.

V usage is TRBV10-1 and J usage is TRBJ2-2; the D call may be TRBD1 or TRBD2 (5 bases each). In germline, CDR1 is WNHNN, CDR2 SYGVQD (reference sequence). CDR3 length equals 13 residues. The V end lost 8 bases, the J end lost 2 bases, and 9 bases lay between the germline ends. The CDR3 DNA is TGCGCCAGCGGGACCTATAACACCGGGGAGCTGTTTTTT. It encodes CASGTYNTGELFF.

V usage is TRBV4-1 and J usage is TRBJ2-5, with 10 bases fitting TRBD2. Germline CDR1 is MGHRA and CDR2 is YSYEKL. Losses at the gene ends were 0 bases for V and 5 bases for J; bases not matched to a gene: 9. The length of the CDR3 is 17 residues. DNA for the CDR3: TGCGCCAGCAGCCAAGATCGGGCTAGCGGGAGTAGTGAGACCCAGTACTTC. Protein sequence: CASSQDRASGSSETQYF.

The chain uses TRBV5-1 and TRBJ1-1; TRBD1 aligns across 10 bases. V dropped 4 bases and J dropped 8; count of bases not matched to a gene: 5. CDR3 length: 13 amino acids. CDR1 and CDR2 (germline): SGHRS, YFSETQ. In nucleotides, the CDR3 is TGCGCCAGCAGCGAAGGGACAGGGGTAGAAGCTTTCTTT. It yields the protein CASSEGTGVEAFF.

The chain combines TRBV6-5 with TRBJ1-3, with TRBD1 matching over 7 bases. This CDR3 comprises 14 residues. With V trimmed by 5 bases and J by 4 bases, 5 bases remained unmatched. Germline V gene data show CDR1 as MNHEY and CDR2 as SVGAGI. This CDR3 is CASSLGQVGNTIYF. CDR3 nucleotide sequence: TGTGCCAGCAGTCTAGGACAGGTCGGAAACACCATATATTTT.

The chain has TRBV3-1 (or the pseudogene TRBV3-2) and TRBJ1-2; 9 bases match TRBD1. J was trimmed by 0 bases and V by 4 bases; bases with no gene match: 3. Germline V lookup: CDR1 LGHDT, CDR2 YNNKEL (reference sequence). This CDR3 region has 15 residues. CDR3 DNA sequence: TGTGCCAGCAGCCCAAACAGGGGGCCTAACTATGGCTACACCTTC. As protein: CASSPNRGPNYGYTF.

The chain carries TRBV9 and TRBJ2-1, with D perhaps TRBD1 (5 bases). The V end was cut by 0 bases, the J end by 7 bases, with 11 bases between. The CDR3 is 14 residues long. CDR1 and CDR2 (germline): SGDLS, YYNGEE. The CDR3 DNA sequence: TGTGCCAGCAGCGTAGTAGGGGAAGCGAATGAGCAGTTCTTC. Its protein product is CASSVVGEANEQFF.

V usage is TRBV5-6 and J usage is TRBJ2-3; D tentatively fits TRBD1 or TRBD2 (5 bases each). The CDR3 has 13 amino acids. V was pared by 5 bases and J by 5 bases, with 12 bases between. Germline V gene lookup returns CDR1 SGHDT and CDR2 YYEEEE. DNA of the CDR3: TGTGCCAGCAGTCGGGACCGTAGAGATACGCAGTATTTT. It is translated as CASSRDRRDTQYF.

This rearrangement joins TRBV6-9 to TRBJ1-5; D uncertain. This CDR3 is built from 15 residues. Germline CDR1 reads MNHGY; CDR2 reads SVAAGI. The V end lost 9 bases, the J end lost 2 bases, and 17 bases lay between the germline ends. The CDR3 nucleotides read TGTGCCAGAAGCCCCACTAGGCAGGGCAATCAGCCCCAGCATTTT. Amino acids: CARSPTRQGNQPQHF.

The chain joins TRBV4-2 to TRBJ1-2, with 7 bases matching TRBD1. J was trimmed by 5 bases and V by 4 bases; bases with no gene match: 10. The CDR3 runs to 15 residues. Per the germline V gene, CDR1 is LGHNA and CDR2 is YNFKEQ. The CDR3 DNA is TGTGCCAGCAGCCCAGGGACAGTGGAACCATATGGCTACACCTTC. Its translation is CASSPGTVEPYGYTF.

J is TRBJ2-7 and V is TRBV7-2; D perhaps matches TRBD2 (5 bases). Trimming took off 5 bases at V and 1 base at J, with 18 bases between the two ends. The germline V gene has CDR1 SGHTA and CDR2 FQGNSA. CDR3 length: 16 residues. DNA for the CDR3: TGTGCCAGCAGCCCCGGGGTAGGAGGAATGTCCTACGAGCAGTACTTC. Encoded protein: CASSPGVGGMSYEQYF.

The rearrangement joins TRBV7-9 to TRBJ1-1, with D maybe TRBD1 (5 bases). The CDR3 length is 14 residues. Germline CDR1 reads SEHNR; CDR2 reads FQNEAQ (reference sequence). The V gene lost 4 bases and the J gene lost 0 bases, with 9 bases spanning the gap. The CDR3 here is CASSSGVVNTEAFF. CDR3 coding DNA: TGTGCCAGCAGCTCGGGGGTGGTGAACACTGAAGCTTTCTTT. The entire variable domain, with the rest obtained from reference TRBV7-9 and TRBJ1-1, is as follows: DTGVSQNPRHKITKRGQNVTFRCDPISEHNRLYWYRQTLGQGPEFLTYFQNEAQLEKSRLLSDRFSAERPKGSFSTLEIQRTEQGDSAMYLCASSSGVVNTEAFFGQGTRLTVV.

The V gene is TRBV29-1, the J gene TRBJ1-1; weak D call: TRBD1 (5 bases). V lost 7 bases to trimming and J lost 4 bases, with 13 bases between them. Germline V gene lookup returns CDR1 SQVTM and CDR2 ANQGSEA. This CDR3 contains 12 residues. This CDR3 reads CSAERGITEAFF. Written as DNA, the CDR3 is TGCAGCGCAGAAAGGGGAATCACTGAAGCTTTCTTT. Combining the CDR3 with reference TRBV29-1 and TRBJ1-1 gives the whole variable domain SAVISQKPSRDICQRGTSLTIQCQVDSQVTMMFWYRQQPGQSLTLIATANQGSEATYESGFVIDKFPISRPNLTFSTLTVSNMSPEDSSIYLCSAERGITEAFFGQGTRLTVV.

J is TRBJ2-7 and V is TRBV30, with 8 bases aligning to TRBD1. V shed 1 base and J 13 bases; nucleotides not matched to a gene: 12. Germline loops: CDR1 GTSNPN, CDR2 SVGIG (reference sequence). The CDR3 has 13 amino acids. The CDR3 is CAWSASRTGRPYF. The CDR3 DNA reads TGTGCCTGGAGTGCCTCCAGGACAGGGAGGCCATACTTC.